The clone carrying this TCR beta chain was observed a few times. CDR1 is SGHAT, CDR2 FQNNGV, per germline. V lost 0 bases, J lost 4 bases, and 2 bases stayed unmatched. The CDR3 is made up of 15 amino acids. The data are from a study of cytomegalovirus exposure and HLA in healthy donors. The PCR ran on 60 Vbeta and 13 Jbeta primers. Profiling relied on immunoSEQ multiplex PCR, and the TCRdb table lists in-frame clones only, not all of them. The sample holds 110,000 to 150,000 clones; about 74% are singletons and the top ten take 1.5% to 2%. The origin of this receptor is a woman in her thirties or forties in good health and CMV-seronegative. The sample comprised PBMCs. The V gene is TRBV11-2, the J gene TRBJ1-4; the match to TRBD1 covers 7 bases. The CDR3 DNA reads TGTGCCAGCAGCTTAGAGGGACAGTTTAATGAAAAACTGTTTTTT. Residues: CASSLEGQFNEKLFF. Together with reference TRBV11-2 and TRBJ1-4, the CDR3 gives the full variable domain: EAGVAQSPRYKIIEKRQSVAFWCNPISGHATLYWYQQILGQGPKLLIQFQNNGVVDDSQLPKDRFSAERLKGVDSTLKIQPAKLEDSAVYLCASSLEGQFNEKLFFGSGTQLSVL.